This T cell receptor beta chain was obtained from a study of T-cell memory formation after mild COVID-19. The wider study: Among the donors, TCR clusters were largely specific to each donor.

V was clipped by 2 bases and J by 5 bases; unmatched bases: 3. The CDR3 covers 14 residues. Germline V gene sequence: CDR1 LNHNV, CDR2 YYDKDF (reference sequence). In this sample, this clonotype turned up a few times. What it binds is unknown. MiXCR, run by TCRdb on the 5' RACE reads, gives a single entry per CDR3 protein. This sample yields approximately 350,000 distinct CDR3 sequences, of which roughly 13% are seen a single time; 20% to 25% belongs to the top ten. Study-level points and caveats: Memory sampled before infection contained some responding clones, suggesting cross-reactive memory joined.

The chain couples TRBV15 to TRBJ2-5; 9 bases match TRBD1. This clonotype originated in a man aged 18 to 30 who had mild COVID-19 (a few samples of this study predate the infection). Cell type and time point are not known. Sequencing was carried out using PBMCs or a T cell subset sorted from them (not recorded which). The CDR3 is CATSRTGGWETQYF. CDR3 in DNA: TGTGCCACCAGCAGAACAGGGGGCTGGGAGACCCAGTACTTC. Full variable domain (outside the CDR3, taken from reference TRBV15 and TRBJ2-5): DAMVIQNPRYQVTQFGKPVTLSCSQTLNHNVMYWYQQKSSQAPKLLFHYYDKDFNNEADTPDNFQSRRPNTSFCFLDIRSPGLGDTAMYLCATSRTGGWETQYFGPGTRLLVL.